This T cell receptor beta chain was found in a study of naive and memory T cell subsets. This CDR3 contains 14 residues. The trim removed 3 bases at V and 3 bases at J, leaving 2 bases unmatched. Per the germline V gene, CDR1 is GTSNPN and CDR2 is SVGIG (reference sequence). This clonotype occurred many times. No antigen is known for it. An equimolar mix of two oligonucleotides served as the beta constant-region primer for TRBC1 and TRBC2. Ligated cDNA was amplified by four rounds of PCR with nested alpha and beta constant-region primers and SP2. TCRdb re-derived calls from the UMI-ligation and nested PCR reads in MiXCR, one entry per CDR3 protein. The profile shows over 25,000 distinct CDR3 sequences, about 11% of them singletons. General study findings and limits: Over 85% of naive TCR sequences appeared only once after error correction, unlike memory subsets.

The receptor was isolated from a human donor in good health. This chain joins TRBV30 and TRBJ2-6; 7 bases map to TRBD1. The material sequenced was effector memory CD4+ T cells from blood. The subset was: effector memory, CD45RA- CD27-. The CDR3 reads CAWSDRVGANVLTF. As DNA, the CDR3 is TGTGCCTGGAGCGACAGGGTTGGGGCCAACGTCCTGACTTTC.